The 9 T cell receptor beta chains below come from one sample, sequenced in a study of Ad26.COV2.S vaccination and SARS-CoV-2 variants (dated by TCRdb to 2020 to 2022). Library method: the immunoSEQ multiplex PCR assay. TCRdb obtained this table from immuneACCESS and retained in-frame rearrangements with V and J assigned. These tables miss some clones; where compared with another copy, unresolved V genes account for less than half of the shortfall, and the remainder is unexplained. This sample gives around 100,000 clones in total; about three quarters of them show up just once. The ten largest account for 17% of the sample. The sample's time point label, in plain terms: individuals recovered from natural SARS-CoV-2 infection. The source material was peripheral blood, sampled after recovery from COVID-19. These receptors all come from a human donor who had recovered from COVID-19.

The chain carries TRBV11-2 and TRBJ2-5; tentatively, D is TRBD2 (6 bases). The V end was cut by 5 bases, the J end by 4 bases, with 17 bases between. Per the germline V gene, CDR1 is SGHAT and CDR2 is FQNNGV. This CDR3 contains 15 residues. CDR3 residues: CASSPLGGGRETQYF. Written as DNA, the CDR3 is TGTGCCAGCAGCCCCCTGGGGGGTGGAAGAGAGACCCAGTACTTC. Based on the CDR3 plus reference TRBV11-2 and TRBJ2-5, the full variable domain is EAGVAQSPRYKIIEKRQSVAFWCNPISGHATLYWYQQILGQGPKLLIQFQNNGVVDDSQLPKDRFSAERLKGVDSTLKIQPAKLEDSAVYLCASSPLGGGRETQYFGPGTRLLVL.

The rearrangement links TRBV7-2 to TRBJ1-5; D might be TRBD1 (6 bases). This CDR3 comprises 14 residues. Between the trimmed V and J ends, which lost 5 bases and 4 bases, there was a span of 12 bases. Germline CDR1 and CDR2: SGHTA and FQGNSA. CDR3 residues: CASSLTGFNQPQHF. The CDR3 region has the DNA TGTGCCAGCAGCCTGACAGGATTTAATCAGCCCCAGCATTTT.

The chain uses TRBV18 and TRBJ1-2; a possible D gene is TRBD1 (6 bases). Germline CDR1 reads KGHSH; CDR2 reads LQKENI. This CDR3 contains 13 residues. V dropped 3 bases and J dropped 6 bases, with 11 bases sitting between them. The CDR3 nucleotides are TGTGCCAGCTCACCTCCGCACAGGGATGGCTACACCTTC. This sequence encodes CASSPPHRDGYTF.

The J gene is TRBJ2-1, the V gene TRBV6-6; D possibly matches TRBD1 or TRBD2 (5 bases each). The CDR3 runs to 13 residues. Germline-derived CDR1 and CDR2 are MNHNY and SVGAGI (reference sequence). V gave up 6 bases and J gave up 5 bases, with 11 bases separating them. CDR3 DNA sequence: TGTGCCAGCAGCGACCGGGGCCACAATGAGCAGTTCTTC. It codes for CASSDRGHNEQFF.

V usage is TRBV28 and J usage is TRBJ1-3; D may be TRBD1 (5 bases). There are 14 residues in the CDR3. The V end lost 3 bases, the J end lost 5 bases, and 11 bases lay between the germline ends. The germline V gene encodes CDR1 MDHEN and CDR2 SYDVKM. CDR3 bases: TGTGCCAGCAGTTTGGGGAGGGGTAGAAACACCATATATTTT. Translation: CASSLGRGRNTIYF.

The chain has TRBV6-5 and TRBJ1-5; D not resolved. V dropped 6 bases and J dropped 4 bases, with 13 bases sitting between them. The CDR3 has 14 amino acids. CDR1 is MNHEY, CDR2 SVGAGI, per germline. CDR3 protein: CASRPDGGNQPQHF. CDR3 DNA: TGTGCCAGCAGGCCCGACGGTGGGAATCAGCCCCAGCATTTT.

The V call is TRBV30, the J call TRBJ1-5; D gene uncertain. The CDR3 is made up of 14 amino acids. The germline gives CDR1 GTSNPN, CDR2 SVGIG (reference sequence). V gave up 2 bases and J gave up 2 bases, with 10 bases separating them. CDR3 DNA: TGTGCCTGGAGTTCCCCGGCCGGCAATCAGCCCCAGCATTTT. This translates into CAWSSPAGNQPQHF.

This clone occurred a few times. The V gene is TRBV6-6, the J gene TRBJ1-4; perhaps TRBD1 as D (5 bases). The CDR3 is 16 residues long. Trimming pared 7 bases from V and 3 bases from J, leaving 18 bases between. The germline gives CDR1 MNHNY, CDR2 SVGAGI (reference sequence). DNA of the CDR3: TGTGCCAGCACCACGACGGGTTTAGGGGCTAATGAAAAACTGTTTTTT. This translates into CASTTTGLGANEKLFF.

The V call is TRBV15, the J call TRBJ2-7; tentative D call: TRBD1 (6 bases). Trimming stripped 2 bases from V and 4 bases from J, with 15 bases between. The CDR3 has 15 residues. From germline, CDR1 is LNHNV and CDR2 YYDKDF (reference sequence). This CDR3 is CATSRLTGIGYEQYF. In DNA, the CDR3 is TGTGCCACCAGCAGACTCACAGGGATCGGATACGAGCAGTACTTC.